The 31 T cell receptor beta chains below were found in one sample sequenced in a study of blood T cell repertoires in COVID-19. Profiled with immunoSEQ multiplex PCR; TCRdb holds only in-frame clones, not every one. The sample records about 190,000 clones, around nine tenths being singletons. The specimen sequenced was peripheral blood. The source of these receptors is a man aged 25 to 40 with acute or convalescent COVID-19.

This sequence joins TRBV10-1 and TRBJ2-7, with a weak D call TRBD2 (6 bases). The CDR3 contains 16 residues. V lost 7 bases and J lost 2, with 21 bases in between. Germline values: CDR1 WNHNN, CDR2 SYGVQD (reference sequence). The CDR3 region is CASILKRTTNPYEQYF. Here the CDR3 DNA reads TGCGCCAGCATTCTGAAGAGGACTACCAATCCCTACGAGCAGTACTTC.

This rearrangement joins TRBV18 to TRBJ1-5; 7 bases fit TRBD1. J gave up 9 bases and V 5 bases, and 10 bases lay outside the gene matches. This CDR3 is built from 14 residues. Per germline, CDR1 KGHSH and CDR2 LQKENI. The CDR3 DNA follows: TGTGCCAGCTCAGACGCACAGGGGCGAGGGCCCCAGCATTTT. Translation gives CASSDAQGRGPQHF. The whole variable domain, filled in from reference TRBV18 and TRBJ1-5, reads NAGVMQNPRHLVRRRGQEARLRCSPMKGHSHVYWYRQLPEEGLKFMVYLQKENIIDESGMPKERFSAEFPKEGPSILRIQQVVRGDSAAYFCASSDAQGRGPQHFGDGTRLSIL.

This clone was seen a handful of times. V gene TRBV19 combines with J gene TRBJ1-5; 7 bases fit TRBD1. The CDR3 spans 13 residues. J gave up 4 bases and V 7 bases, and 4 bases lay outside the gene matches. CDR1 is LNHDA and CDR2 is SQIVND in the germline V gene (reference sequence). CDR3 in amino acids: CASKGQPNQPQHF. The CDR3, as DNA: TGTGCCAGTAAGGGACAGCCAAATCAGCCCCAGCATTTT.

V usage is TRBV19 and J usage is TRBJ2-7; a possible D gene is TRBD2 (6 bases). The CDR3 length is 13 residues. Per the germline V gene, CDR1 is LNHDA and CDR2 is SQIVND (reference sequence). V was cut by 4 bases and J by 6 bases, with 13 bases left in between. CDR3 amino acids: CASSRTTSGEQYF. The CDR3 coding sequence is TGTGCCAGTAGTAGGACGACTAGTGGCGAGCAGTACTTC.

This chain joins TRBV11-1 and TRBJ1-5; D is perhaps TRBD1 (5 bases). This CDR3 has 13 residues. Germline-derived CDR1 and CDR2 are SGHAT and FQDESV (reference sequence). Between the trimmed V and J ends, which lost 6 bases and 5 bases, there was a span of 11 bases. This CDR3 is CASSSRGYQPQHF. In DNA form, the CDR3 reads TGTGCCAGCAGTTCCCGGGGGTATCAGCCCCAGCATTTT.

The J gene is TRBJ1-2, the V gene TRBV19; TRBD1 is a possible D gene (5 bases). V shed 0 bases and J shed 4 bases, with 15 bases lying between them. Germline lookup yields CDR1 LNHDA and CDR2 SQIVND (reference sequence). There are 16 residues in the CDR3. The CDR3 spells CASSIDGRGWSYGYTF. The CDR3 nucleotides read TGTGCCAGTAGTATAGATGGAAGGGGCTGGAGCTATGGCTACACCTTC.

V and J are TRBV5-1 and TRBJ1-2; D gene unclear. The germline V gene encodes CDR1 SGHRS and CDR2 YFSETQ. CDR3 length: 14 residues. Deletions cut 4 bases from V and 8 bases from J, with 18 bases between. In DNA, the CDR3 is TGCGCCAGCAGCCCGCGTGAGGGAGTGGGGGGCTACACCTTC. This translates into CASSPREGVGGYTF.

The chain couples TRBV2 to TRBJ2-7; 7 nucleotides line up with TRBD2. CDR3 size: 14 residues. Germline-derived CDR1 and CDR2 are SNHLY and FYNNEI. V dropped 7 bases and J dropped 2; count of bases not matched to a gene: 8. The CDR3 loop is CASTFGGGTYEQYF. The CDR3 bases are TGTGCCAGCACGTTTGGGGGGGGAACCTACGAGCAGTACTTC. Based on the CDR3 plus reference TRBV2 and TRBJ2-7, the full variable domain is EPEVTQTPSHQVTQMGQEVILRCVPISNHLYFYWYRQILGQKVEFLVSFYNNEISEKSEIFDDQFSVERPDGSNFTLKIRSTKLEDSAMYFCASTFGGGTYEQYFGPGTRLTVT.

The CDR3 coding sequence is TGCGCCAGCAGCTTGGCGGACAGGGGAAGATCACCCCTCCACTTT. This sequence encodes CASSLADRGRSPLHF. The V gene is TRBV5-1, the J gene TRBJ1-6, with 9 positions matching TRBD1. The CDR3 loop spans 15 amino acids. V shed 0 bases, J shed 10 bases, and the junction held 5 bases outside the gene matches. CDR1 is SGHRS, CDR2 YFSETQ, per germline.

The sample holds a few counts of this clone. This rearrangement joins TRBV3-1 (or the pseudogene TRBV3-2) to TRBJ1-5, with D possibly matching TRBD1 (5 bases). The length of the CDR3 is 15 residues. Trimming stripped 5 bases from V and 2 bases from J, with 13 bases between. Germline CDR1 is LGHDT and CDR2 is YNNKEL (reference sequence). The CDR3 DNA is TGTGCCAGCAGCAAAGGGGCAGTGGGCAATCAGCCCCAGCATTTT. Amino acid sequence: CASSKGAVGNQPQHF.

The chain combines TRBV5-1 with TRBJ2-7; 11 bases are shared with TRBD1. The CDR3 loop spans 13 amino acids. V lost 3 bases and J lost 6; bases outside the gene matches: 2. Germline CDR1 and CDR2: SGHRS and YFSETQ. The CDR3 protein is CASSWDRGGEQYF. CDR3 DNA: TGCGCCAGCAGCTGGGACAGGGGGGGCGAGCAGTACTTC.

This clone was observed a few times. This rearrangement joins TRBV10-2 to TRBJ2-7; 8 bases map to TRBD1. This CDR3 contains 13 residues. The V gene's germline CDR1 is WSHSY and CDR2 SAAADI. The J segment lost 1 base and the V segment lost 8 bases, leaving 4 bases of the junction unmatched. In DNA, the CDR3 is TGCGCCAGCGTCCGGGACAGGTCCTACGAGCAGTACTTC. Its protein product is CASVRDRSYEQYF.

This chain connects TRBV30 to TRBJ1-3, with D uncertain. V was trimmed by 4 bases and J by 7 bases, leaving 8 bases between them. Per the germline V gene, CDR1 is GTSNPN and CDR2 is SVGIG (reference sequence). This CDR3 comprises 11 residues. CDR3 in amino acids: CAWTYTNTIYF. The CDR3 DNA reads TGTGCCTGGACGTACACGAACACCATATATTTT.

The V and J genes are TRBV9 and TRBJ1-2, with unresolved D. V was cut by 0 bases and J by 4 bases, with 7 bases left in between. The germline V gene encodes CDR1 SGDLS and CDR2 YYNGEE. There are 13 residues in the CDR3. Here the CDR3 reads CASSVEPGYGYTF. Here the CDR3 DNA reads TGTGCCAGCAGCGTAGAGCCGGGCTATGGCTACACCTTC.

This CDR3 is CASSLGLEAQASYEQYF. DNA of the CDR3: TGTGCCAGCAGCTTAGGGCTGGAAGCTCAGGCGTCGTACGAGCAGTACTTC. V gene TRBV7-9 combines with J gene TRBJ2-7; D not resolved. This CDR3 is built from 17 residues. Germline loops: CDR1 SEHNR, CDR2 FQNEAQ (reference sequence). V lost 1 base to trimming and J lost 4 bases, with 20 bases between them.

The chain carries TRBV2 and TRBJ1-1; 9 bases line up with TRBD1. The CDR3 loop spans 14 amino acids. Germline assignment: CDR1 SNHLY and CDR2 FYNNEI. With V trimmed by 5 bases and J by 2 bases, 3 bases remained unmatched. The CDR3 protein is CASSRTGANTEAFF. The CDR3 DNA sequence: TGTGCCAGCAGTAGGACAGGGGCTAACACTGAAGCTTTCTTT.

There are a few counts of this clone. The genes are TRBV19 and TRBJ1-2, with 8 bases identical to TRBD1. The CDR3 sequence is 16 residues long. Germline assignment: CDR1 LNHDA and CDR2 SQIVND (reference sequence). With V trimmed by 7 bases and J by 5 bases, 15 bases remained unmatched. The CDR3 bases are TGTGCCAGTACCATTGGAACAGGGGGAGTTGGGTATGGCTACACCTTC. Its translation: CASTIGTGGVGYGYTF.

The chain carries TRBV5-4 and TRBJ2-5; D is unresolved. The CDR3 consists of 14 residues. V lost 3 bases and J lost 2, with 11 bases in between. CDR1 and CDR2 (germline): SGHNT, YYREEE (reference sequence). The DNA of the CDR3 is TGTGCCAGCAGCTCCGCTTTCGGGCAAGAGACCCAGTACTTC. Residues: CASSSAFGQETQYF.

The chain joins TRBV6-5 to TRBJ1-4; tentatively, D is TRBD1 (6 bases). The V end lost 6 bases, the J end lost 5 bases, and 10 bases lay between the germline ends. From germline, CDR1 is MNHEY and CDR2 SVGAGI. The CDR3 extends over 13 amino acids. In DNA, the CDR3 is TGTGCCAGCAGGATCAGGGGAAATGAAAAACTGTTTTTT. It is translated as CASRIRGNEKLFF.

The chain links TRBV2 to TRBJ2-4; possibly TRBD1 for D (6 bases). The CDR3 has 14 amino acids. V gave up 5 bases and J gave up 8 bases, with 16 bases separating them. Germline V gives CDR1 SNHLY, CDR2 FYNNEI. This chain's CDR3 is CASSLQGREDIQYF. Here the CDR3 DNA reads TGTGCCAGCAGTTTACAGGGCCGAGAGGACATTCAGTACTTC. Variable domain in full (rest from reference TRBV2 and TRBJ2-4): EPEVTQTPSHQVTQMGQEVILRCVPISNHLYFYWYRQILGQKVEFLVSFYNNEISEKSEIFDDQFSVERPDGSNFTLKIRSTKLEDSAMYFCASSLQGREDIQYFGAGTRLSVL.

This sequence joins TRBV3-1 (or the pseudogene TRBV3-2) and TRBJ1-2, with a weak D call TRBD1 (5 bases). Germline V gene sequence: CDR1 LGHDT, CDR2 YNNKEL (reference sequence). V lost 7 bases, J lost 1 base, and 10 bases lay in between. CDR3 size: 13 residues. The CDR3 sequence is CASTLGLNYGYTF. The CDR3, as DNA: TGTGCCAGCACCCTGGGGCTTAACTATGGCTACACCTTC.

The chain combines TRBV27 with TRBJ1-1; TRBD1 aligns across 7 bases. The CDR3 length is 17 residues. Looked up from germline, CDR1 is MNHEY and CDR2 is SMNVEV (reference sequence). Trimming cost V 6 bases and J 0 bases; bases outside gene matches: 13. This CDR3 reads CASRESRGSHMNTEAFF. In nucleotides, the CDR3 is TGTGCCAGCAGAGAATCCAGGGGGTCCCATATGAACACTGAAGCTTTCTTT.

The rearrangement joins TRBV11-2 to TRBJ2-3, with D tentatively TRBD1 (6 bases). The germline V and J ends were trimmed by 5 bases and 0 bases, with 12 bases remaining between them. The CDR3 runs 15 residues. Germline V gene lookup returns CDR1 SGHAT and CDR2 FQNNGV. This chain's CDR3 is CASSQGFTSTDTQYF. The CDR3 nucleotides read TGTGCCAGCAGCCAGGGGTTTACTAGCACAGATACGCAGTATTTT.

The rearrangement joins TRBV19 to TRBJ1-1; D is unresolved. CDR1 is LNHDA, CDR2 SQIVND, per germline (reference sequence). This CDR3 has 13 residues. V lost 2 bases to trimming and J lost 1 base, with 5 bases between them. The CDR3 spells CASSIHSNTEAFF. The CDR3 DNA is TGTGCCAGTAGTATACATTCGAACACTGAAGCTTTCTTT. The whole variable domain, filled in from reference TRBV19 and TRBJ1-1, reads DGGITQSPKYLFRKEGQNVTLSCEQNLNHDAMYWYRQDPGQGLRLIYYSQIVNDFQKGDIAEGYSVSREKKESFPLTVTSAQKNPTAFYLCASSIHSNTEAFFGQGTRLTVV.

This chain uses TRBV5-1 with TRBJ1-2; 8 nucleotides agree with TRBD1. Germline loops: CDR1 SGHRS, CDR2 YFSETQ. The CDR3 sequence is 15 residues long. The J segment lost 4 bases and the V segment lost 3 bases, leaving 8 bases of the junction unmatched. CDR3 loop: CASSSGQGARYGYTF. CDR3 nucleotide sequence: TGCGCCAGCAGCTCCGGACAGGGTGCCCGCTATGGCTACACCTTC.

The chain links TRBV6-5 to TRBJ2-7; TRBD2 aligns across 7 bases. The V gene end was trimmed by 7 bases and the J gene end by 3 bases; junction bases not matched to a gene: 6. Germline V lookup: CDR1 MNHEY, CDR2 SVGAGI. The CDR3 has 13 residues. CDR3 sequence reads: CASKPGTNYEQYF. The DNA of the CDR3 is TGTGCCAGCAAACCCGGGACTAACTACGAGCAGTACTTC.

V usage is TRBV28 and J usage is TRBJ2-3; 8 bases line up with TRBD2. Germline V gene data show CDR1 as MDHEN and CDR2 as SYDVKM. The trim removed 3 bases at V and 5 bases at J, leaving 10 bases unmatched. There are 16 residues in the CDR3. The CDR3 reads CASSLGLAGGGDTQYF. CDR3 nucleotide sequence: TGTGCCAGCAGTTTGGGCCTAGCGGGTGGTGGAGATACGCAGTATTTT.

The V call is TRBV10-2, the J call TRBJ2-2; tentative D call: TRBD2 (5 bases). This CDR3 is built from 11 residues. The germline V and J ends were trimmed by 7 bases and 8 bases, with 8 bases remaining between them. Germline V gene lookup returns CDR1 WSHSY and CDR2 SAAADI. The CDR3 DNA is TGCGCCAGCACCCCGGGGGGGGAGCTGTTTTTT. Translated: CASTPGGELFF.

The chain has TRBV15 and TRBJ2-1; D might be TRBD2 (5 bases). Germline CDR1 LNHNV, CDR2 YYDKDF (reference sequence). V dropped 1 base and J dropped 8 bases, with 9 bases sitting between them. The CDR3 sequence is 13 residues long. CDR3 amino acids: CATSRGERDEQFF. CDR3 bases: TGTGCCACCAGCAGAGGCGAGAGGGATGAGCAGTTCTTC.

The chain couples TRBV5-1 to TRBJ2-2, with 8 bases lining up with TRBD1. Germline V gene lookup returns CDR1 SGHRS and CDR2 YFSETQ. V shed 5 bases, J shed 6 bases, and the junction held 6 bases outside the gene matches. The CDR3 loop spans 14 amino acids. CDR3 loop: CASSQTGDAGELFF. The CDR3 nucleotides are TGCGCCAGCAGTCAGACAGGGGATGCCGGGGAGCTGTTTTTT.

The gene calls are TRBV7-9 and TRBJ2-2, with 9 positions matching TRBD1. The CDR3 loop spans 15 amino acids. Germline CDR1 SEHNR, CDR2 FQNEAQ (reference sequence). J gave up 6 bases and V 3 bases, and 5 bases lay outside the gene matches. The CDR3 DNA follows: TGTGCCAGCAGCTTTGGGACAGGGTCTTCCGGGGAGCTGTTTTTT. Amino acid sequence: CASSFGTGSSGELFF.